This T cell receptor (beta chain) was documented in a study of shared clonotypes between healthy human individuals. Regarding the study as a whole: When naive CD4 clonotypes were compared across several donors, 4% to 6.5% were shared.

The V and J ends lost 5 bases and 5 bases respectively, with 13 bases between them. The CDR3 is 14 residues long. CDR1 is MNHEY and CDR2 is SMNVEV in the germline V gene (reference sequence). A word on this clone: Its antigen is currently unknown.

Sequenced by immunoSEQ multiplex PCR; TCRdb stores in-frame clones only, minus some. The table has 2 million to 3 million clones, more than 85% seen once. The V call is TRBV27, the J call TRBJ2-1; possibly TRBD1 for D (5 bases). The sequencing input was naive CD4+ T cells from PBMCs. Subset of the sample: CD45RA+ positively selected. The TCR sequence derives from a man aged 18 to 29 in good health. Some clones in this sample may be carry-over from other donors' samples. As DNA, the CDR3 is TGTGCCAGCAGTCCGTGGGGCGGAAACAATGAGCAGTTCTTC. Its protein is CASSPWGGNNEQFF.